This TCR beta chain comes out of a study of T cell responses to AZD1222 COVID-19 vaccine. Study-level findings and limits: Clonal diversity was possibly underestimated, and white British individuals and females predominated among donors. Unmutated variant regions are reportedly the target of nearly half of TCRs that are spike-specific. Repertoire samples came only from after the peak T cell response.

Clones were read by immunoSEQ multiplex PCR, and TCRdb kept only the in-frame ones, dropping some. This sample's clone table lists about 140,000 clones. The J segment lost 4 bases and the V segment lost 4 bases, leaving 8 bases of the junction unmatched. This CDR3 spans 16 amino acids. Germline CDR1 is SGHAT and CDR2 is FQNNGV. Concerning this clone itself: Its antigen is still unknown.

The material sequenced was peripheral blood. This clonotype was obtained from an adult in good health. J is TRBJ2-5 and V is TRBV11-2, with 11 bases that match TRBD2. CDR3 region: CASSSYSGGAAETQYF. For the CDR3, the DNA is TGTGCCAGCAGCTCCTATAGCGGGGGGGCTGCAGAGACCCAGTACTTC. Complete variable domain (other parts from reference TRBV11-2 and TRBJ2-5): EAGVAQSPRYKIIEKRQSVAFWCNPISGHATLYWYQQILGQGPKLLIQFQNNGVVDDSQLPKDRFSAERLKGVDSTLKIQPAKLEDSAVYLCASSSYSGGAAETQYFGPGTRLLVL.